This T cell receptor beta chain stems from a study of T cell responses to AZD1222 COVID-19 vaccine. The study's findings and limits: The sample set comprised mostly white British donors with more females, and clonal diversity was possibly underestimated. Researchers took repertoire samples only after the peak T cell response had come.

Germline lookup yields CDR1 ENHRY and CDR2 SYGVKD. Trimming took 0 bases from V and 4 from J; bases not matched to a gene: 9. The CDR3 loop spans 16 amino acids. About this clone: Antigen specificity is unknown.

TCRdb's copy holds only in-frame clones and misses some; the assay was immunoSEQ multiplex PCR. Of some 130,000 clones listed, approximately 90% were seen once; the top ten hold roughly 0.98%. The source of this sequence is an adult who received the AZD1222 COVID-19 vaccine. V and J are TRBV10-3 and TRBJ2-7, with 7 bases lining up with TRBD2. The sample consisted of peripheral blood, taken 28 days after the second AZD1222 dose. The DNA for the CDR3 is TGTGCCATCAGTGAGTCGATGGAACTAGCGAGATACGAGCAGTACTTC. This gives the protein CAISESMELARYEQYF.